The present T cell receptor (beta chain) was sequenced within a study of OX40 agonist ivuxolimab in advanced cancers. In terms of the full investigation: Ivuxolimab, which targeted the costimulatory receptor OX40 (CD134), was an agonistic, fully human IgG2 monoclonal antibody. Partial responses occurred in three dose-escalation patients, of whom one had hepatocellular carcinoma and two had cutaneous melanoma. Intravenous ivuxolimab was administered to patients every 2 weeks at six dose levels: 0.01, 0.1, 0.3, 1.5, 3 and 10 mg/kg. The paper reports the monotherapy dose-escalation portion (N of about 50 patients) of the phase I ivuxolimab trial. In the dose-escalation cohort, 75% to 90% of patients were male, and the mean age was 60 years with a range of roughly 20 to 79. Patients were allowed to have had prior anti-PD-1, anti-PD-L1 or anti-CTLA-4 therapy, and around 41% of the dose-escalation patients had previously received checkpoint inhibitors. Peripheral TCRbeta sequencing aimed to test whether ivuxolimab altered TCR sequence diversity and caused clonal T-cell expansion. Of the roughly 50 dose-escalation patients, hepatocellular carcinoma was present in around 20, melanoma in some 15, renal cell carcinoma in 9 and head and neck cancer in 9. Overall study results and their limits: At doses of 0.1 to 3.0 mg/kg, clonal expansion of both CD4+ and CD8+ T cells in blood was seen between baseline and week 6. Partial responders in the 0.1-3.0 mg/kg groups had among the lowest normalized peripheral clonal expansion, especially among CD8+ T cells. Low levels of normalized T-cell clonal expansion were also shown by some nonresponding patients. The antigen specificity of the peripheral T cells that underwent clonal expansion was not determined. After ivuxolimab, more expanded clones were found on average in CD8+ T cells than in CD4+ T cells.

To sequence the TCRbeta CDR3 region, genomic DNA was isolated from the sorted cells. The immunoSEQ Assay was used for sequencing of TCRbeta CDR3 regions. In TCRdb, the immuneACCESS table is reduced to in-frame sequences with V and J assigned. These tables do not hold every clone; where another copy was compared, an unresolved V gene accounts for under half, and the others remain unexplained. This sample is represented by approximately 60,000 clones; 84% of them were singletons. The biggest ten clones account for around 2.1% of the sample. Remarks on this clone: The antigen it recognizes is unknown. No much larger clonotype is one base removed from it; base qualities were not supplied.

The germline V and J ends show losses of 6 bases and 3 bases respectively, and no gene match explains 2 bases of the junction. The CDR3 numbers 15 residues from cysteine through phenylalanine. Solely the CDR3 DNA is kept, with 45 bases framed from the first base. The germline V gene gives CDR1 as SNHLY and CDR2 as FYNNEI. The trial excluded patients who had a history of autoimmune disease or who were on systemic immunosuppression. In every dose cohort, peripheral blood was drawn for TCR sequencing at baseline, cycle 4 day 1, and cycle 7 day 1. Samples came from an open-label, multicenter, first-in-human phase I dose-escalation trial of ivuxolimab. The trial enrolled adults with locally advanced or metastatic head and neck squamous cell, hepatocellular, melanoma or renal cell carcinoma. Before TCR sequencing, CD4+ and CD8+ T cells were separately sorted from peripheral blood.

The starting material was CD4+ or CD8+ T cells sorted from blood, obtained in a trial of the OX40 agonist ivuxolimab. The clonotype originates from an adult with an advanced solid tumor such as melanoma, head and neck, liver or kidney cancer. This receptor chain uses TRBV2 and TRBJ2-2; TRBD2 agrees with 12 junctional bases. The CDR3 reads as follows: CASRRLAGDTGELFF. The DNA reads as follows: TGTGCCAGCAGAAGACTAGCGGGGGACACCGGGGAGCTGTTTTTT.